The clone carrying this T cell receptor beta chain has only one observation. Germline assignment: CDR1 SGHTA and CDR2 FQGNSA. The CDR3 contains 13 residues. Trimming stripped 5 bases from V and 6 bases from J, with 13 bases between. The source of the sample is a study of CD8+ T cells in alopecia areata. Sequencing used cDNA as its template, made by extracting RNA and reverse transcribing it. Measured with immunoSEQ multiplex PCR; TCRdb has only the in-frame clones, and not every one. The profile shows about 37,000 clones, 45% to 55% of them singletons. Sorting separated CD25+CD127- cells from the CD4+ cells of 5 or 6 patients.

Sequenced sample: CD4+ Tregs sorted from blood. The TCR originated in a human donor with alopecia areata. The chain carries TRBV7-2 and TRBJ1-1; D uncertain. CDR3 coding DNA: TGTGCCAGCAGCCACGGTCGGGAGTCTGAAGCTTTCTTT. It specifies CASSHGRESEAFF.